A selection of T cell receptor beta chains follows, all from one sample in a study of shared clonotypes between healthy human individuals. The data were produced by immunoSEQ multiplex PCR, yet TCRdb's version contains in-frame clones alone and is incomplete. Among about 580,000 clones listed, 95% to 98% were seen once. Sequenced: naive CD8+ T cells sorted from blood. The receptors originated from a man between 25 and 39 years old in good health. Each CDR3 is given with its conserved first and last residue. A D gene is named only where the DNA matches it firmly. A row's size may be missing; if present it is once, few, many or a size class.

d_gene	v_gene	abundance	j_gene	CDR3aa	CDR3nt
-	TRBV27	once	TRBJ2-1	CASSLWRVSNEQFF	TGTGCCAGCAGTTTATGGAGGGTAAGCAATGAGCAGTTCTTC
-	TRBV15	-	TRBJ2-7	CATSSPGDPYEQYF	TGTGCCACCAGCAGCCCGGGAGATCCCTACGAGCAGTACTTC
-	TRBV5-1	-	TRBJ2-3	CASSPGSVGTDTQYF	TGCGCCAGCAGCCCGGGGAGCGTCGGCACAGATACGCAGTATTTT
-	TRBV5-6	once	TRBJ2-2	CASSQRASYPELFF	TGTGCCAGCAGTCAGCGGGCCTCATATCCGGAGCTGTTTTTT
-	TRBV6-5	-	TRBJ1-1	CASSYGGLHTEAFF	TGTGCCAGCAGTTACGGGGGGCTGCACACTGAAGCTTTCTTT
-	TRBV27	-	TRBJ2-7	CASSFSKGYEQYF	TGTGCCAGCAGTTTCTCCAAGGGCTACGAGCAGTACTTC
-	TRBV29-1	-	TRBJ1-1	CSVVGSLVAEAFF	TGCAGCGTTGTCGGGTCCCTCGTCGCTGAAGCTTTCTTT
TRBD2	TRBV7-9	-	TRBJ2-7	CASSPPMGGGGYEQYF	TGTGCCAGCAGCCCCCCAATGGGGGGGGGTGGCTACGAGCAGTACTTC
-	TRBV28	-	TRBJ2-7	CASSLSRPEGVSEQYF	TGTGCCAGCAGTTTATCACGCCCTGAGGGGGTAAGCGAGCAGTACTTC
-	TRBV5-4	-	TRBJ1-1	CASSLAGQLNTEAFF	TGTGCCAGCAGCTTGGCGGGACAACTGAACACTGAAGCTTTCTTT
-	TRBV27	-	TRBJ2-4	CASSFNRAKGAKNIQYF	TGTGCCAGCAGTTTCAACAGGGCAAAGGGAGCCAAAAACATTCAGTACTTC
-	TRBV27	-	TRBJ2-7	CASSLSGDGSYEQYF	TGTGCCAGCAGTTTATCCGGGGATGGATCCTACGAGCAGTACTTC
TRBD2	TRBV5-1	-	TRBJ2-7	CASSSAGTSSYEQYF	TGCGCCAGCAGCTCCGCCGGGACTAGCAGCTACGAGCAGTACTTC
-	TRBV11-3	-	TRBJ2-2	CASSLGTGLLTGELFF	TGTGCCAGCAGCTTAGGGACGGGGCTACTCACCGGGGAGCTGTTTTTT
TRBD1	TRBV5-1	-	TRBJ1-1	CASSLPRTGRTEAFF	TGCGCCAGCAGCTTGCCCAGGACAGGCCGGACTGAAGCTTTCTTT
TRBD1	TRBV27	once	TRBJ1-2	CASRTRDRGAGYTF	TGTGCCAGCAGAACAAGGGACAGGGGGGCAGGCTACACCTTC
-	TRBV6-5	-	TRBJ1-2	CASSLTGPYGYTF	TGTGCCAGCAGTCTTACAGGGCCTTATGGCTACACCTTC
-	TRBV29-1	-	TRBJ2-1	CSVDTSPEQFF	TGCAGCGTTGATACTAGCCCTGAGCAGTTCTTC
-	TRBV7-9	-	TRBJ2-5	CASSLLTKETQYF	TGTGCCAGCAGCTTATTAACTAAAGAGACCCAGTACTTC
-	TRBV7-6	once	TRBJ2-3	CASSRTVPFTDTQYF	TGTGCCAGCAGCCGGACGGTCCCCTTTACAGATACGCAGTATTTT
-	TRBV5-8	-	TRBJ2-7	CASSWLRGQIREQYF	TGTGCCAGCAGCTGGCTTAGGGGCCAAATTCGCGAGCAGTACTTC
TRBD1	TRBV7-9	-	TRBJ2-1	CASSPFRDRGYNEQFF	TGTGCCAGCAGCCCTTTCCGGGACAGGGGCTACAATGAGCAGTTCTTC
TRBD2	TRBV4-1	-	TRBJ2-5	CASSHLPRGGAGMIEETQYF	TGCGCCAGCAGCCACCTCCCCCGCGGGGGAGCAGGAATGATAGAAGAGACCCAGTACTTC
TRBD2	TRBV5-6	once	TRBJ2-1	CASSFPGGLAEYNEQFF	TGTGCCAGCAGCTTCCCCGGCGGGCTAGCGGAATACAATGAGCAGTTCTTC
TRBD2	TRBV14	-	TRBJ2-2	CASSQLGGGLTGELFF	TGTGCCAGCAGCCAGCTCGGGGGAGGGCTCACCGGGGAGCTGTTTTTT
TRBD1	TRBV19	-	TRBJ1-5	CASTGQGVLGNQPQHF	TGTGCCAGTACGGGACAGGGGGTCTTGGGCAATCAGCCCCAGCATTTT
-	TRBV6-6	-	TRBJ2-7	CASSYGRDRSSYEQYF	TGTGCCAGCAGTTACGGGCGGGACCGGTCCTCCTACGAGCAGTACTTC
TRBD1	TRBV7-9	-	TRBJ1-4	CASSLTGEGEKLFF	TGTGCCAGCAGCTTAACAGGGGAGGGTGAAAAACTGTTTTTT
-	TRBV7-6	-	TRBJ2-5	CASSLDGMAGETQYF	TGTGCCAGCAGCTTAGACGGCATGGCCGGGGAGACCCAGTACTTC
-	TRBV7-9	-	TRBJ1-4	CASRFGGREDEKLFF	TGTGCCAGCAGGTTTGGAGGGAGGGAAGATGAAAAACTGTTTTTT